A selection of T cell receptor beta chains follows, all from one sample in a study of radiotherapy plus CTLA-4 blockade in lung cancer. TCRdb's table, derived via immunoSEQ multiplex PCR, lists solely in-frame clones and lacks some. The table lists about 55,000 clones, 70% to 85% of them singletons. The sample in question was peripheral blood, obtained from a patient treated with radiotherapy plus ipilimumab. The receptors here all came from a human donor with non-small cell lung cancer whose response to radiotherapy plus ipilimumab could not be evaluated. The CDR3 runs from the conserved cysteine through the conserved F or W. Fields, in order: D gene, clone size, J gene, V gene, CDR3 DNA, CDR3 protein. The D gene is left open where the match is weak. Clone size is given for some rows only: seen once, a few or many times, or a class if the clone is expanded.

.	many	TRBJ1-5	TRBV6-7	TGTGCCCGCCGAGCTCAGCCCCAGCATTTT	CARRAQPQHF
TRBD2	.	TRBJ2-1	TRBV18	TGTGCCAGCTCACCACCACTTAGCGGGGGGGCATCCAATGAGCAGTTCTTC	CASSPPLSGGASNEQFF
.	.	TRBJ2-7	TRBV4-3	TGCGCCAGCAGCCAAGTGGTCCAGGGTACCTACGAGCAGTACTTC	CASSQVVQGTYEQYF
.	.	TRBJ1-4	TRBV2	TGTGCCAGCAAAGAACTTGCAGGGGATGAAAAACTGTTTTTT	CASKELAGDEKLFF
.	.	TRBJ1-4	TRBV7-2	TGTGCCAGCAGCTTAGTAGGGGGTAGGAGTGAAAAACTGTTTTTT	CASSLVGGRSEKLFF
.	.	TRBJ1-1	TRBV19	TGTGCCACCCGCGGGGTATCCCAAGCTTTCTTT	CATRGVSQAFF
TRBD1	once	TRBJ2-5	TRBV10-3	TGTGCCATCAGTGACCTGACAGGGTCAGGAAAGACCCAGTACTTC	CAISDLTGSGKTQYF
.	.	TRBJ1-4	TRBV28	TGTGCCAGCAGCCCCGGCGACAGGTTTAATGAAAAACTGTTTTTT	CASSPGDRFNEKLFF
.	.	TRBJ2-5	TRBV6-4	TGTGCCAGCAGTGGAGGGGGTTACCAAGAGACCCAGTACTTC	CASSGGGYQETQYF
.	.	TRBJ2-6	TRBV7-9	TGTGCCAGCAGCCAACTCAGGGGCGCTCGAAATTCTGGGGCCAACGTCCTGACTTTC	CASSQLRGARNSGANVLTF
TRBD1	once	TRBJ1-2	TRBV5-1	TGCGCCAGCGGCCCCGGGACAGGGACGTATGGCTACACCTTC	CASGPGTGTYGYTF
TRBD1	few	TRBJ1-1	TRBV5-4	TGTGCCAGCAGCTTGGATGGACAGGGGGAAGCTTTCTTT	CASSLDGQGEAFF
.	.	TRBJ1-2	TRBV6-5	TGTGCCAGCAGTTCCCGGGACACCTACTATGGCTACACCTTC	CASSSRDTYYGYTF
TRBD1	few	TRBJ1-1	TRBV10-2	TGCGCCAGCACTACACAGGGGAGAAACACTGAAGCTTTCTTT	CASTTQGRNTEAFF
.	.	TRBJ2-5	TRBV27	TGTGCCAGCAGTTCAGCGCGATTAGGGGAAGAGGCCCAGTACTTC	CASSSARLGEEAQYF
.	.	TRBJ2-5	TRBV5-4	TGTGCCAGCAGCTTCAACAATCAAGAGACCCAGTACTTC	CASSFNNQETQYF
.	.	TRBJ1-2	TRBV19	TGTGCCAGTAGTCTAAGCAGGGGATCAGGCGGCTACACCTTC	CASSLSRGSGGYTF
TRBD2	.	TRBJ2-1	TRBV29-1	TGCAGCGCCCTACTAGCGGGAGAGGTTTTTGAGCAGTTCTTC	CSALLAGEVFEQFF
.	.	TRBJ1-2	TRBV9	TGTGCCAGCAGCCCCAGCAGCTCCCCGAGGGTCTATGGCTACACCTTC	CASSPSSSPRVYGYTF
.	once	TRBJ1-2	TRBV28	TGTGCCAGCAGTTTACACCTAAGGAGTGGCTACACCTTC	CASSLHLRSGYTF
.	.	TRBJ2-7	TRBV7-2	TGTGCCAGCAGTAAAGCCTACGAGCAGTACTTC	CASSKAYEQYF
.	.	TRBJ2-2	TRBV2	TGTGCCACCAGCGGGAACACCGGGGAGCTGTTTTTT	CATSGNTGELFF
.	.	TRBJ1-4	TRBV21-1	TGTGCCAGCAGCAAGGAGGGCAGCGCGGATGAAAAACTGTTTTTT	CASSKEGSADEKLFF
.	few	TRBJ2-7	TRBV21-1	TGTGCCAGCAGCAAACGTGCGCGATACTCCTACGAGCAGTACTTC	CASSKRARYSYEQYF
.	few	TRBJ2-7	TRBV5-6	TGTGCCAGCAGCTTGGGTAGTCTCTACGAGCAGTACTTC	CASSLGSLYEQYF
TRBD1	.	TRBJ1-3	TRBV14	TGTGCCAGCAGCCAAGAACAGGGGGGAAACACCATATATTTT	CASSQEQGGNTIYF
TRBD2	.	TRBJ2-1	TRBV5-1	TGCGCCAGCAGCTTACTAGCGGGCCAATACAATGAGCAGTTCTTC	CASSLLAGQYNEQFF
TRBD2	.	TRBJ2-3	TRBV7-2	TGTGCCAGCAGATCCTCGGGACTAGCGGGGGTGGATACGCAGTATTTT	CASRSSGLAGVDTQYF
.	.	TRBJ2-5	TRBV5-4	TGTGCCAGCAGCCACGGCGGGACTTCAGAGACCCAGTACTTC	CASSHGGTSETQYF
TRBD2	once	TRBJ2-1	TRBV4-3	TGCGCCAGCAGCCAACAGACTAGCGGGTGGAATGAGCAGTTCTTC	CASSQQTSGWNEQFF
.	.	TRBJ2-7	TRBV4-1	TGCGCCAGCAGCCAAGATCTCAGGAGGGAGCAGTACTTC	CASSQDLRREQYF
TRBD2	.	TRBJ2-7	TRBV10-2	TGCGCCAGCAGTGACAGACTAGCCTCCTACGAGCAGTACTTC	CASSDRLASYEQYF
.	.	TRBJ2-1	TRBV18	TGTGCCAGCTCACCACTTGGACTAAACAATGAGCAGTTCTTC	CASSPLGLNNEQFF
.	.	TRBJ2-5	TRBV6-1	TGTGCCAGCAGTGAAGTGGACTGGCAAGAGACCCAGTACTTC	CASSEVDWQETQYF
.	medium-sized	TRBJ1-5	TRBV25-1	TGTGCCAGCAGTGAGTTCGGGCAGGGAATGTATAGCAATCAGCCCCAGCATTTT	CASSEFGQGMYSNQPQHF
.	.	TRBJ1-1	TRBV15	TGTGCCACCAGCGCCCCCAGCGAGGTGAACACTGAAGCTTTCTTT	CATSAPSEVNTEAFF
TRBD1	.	TRBJ2-6	TRBV9	TGTGCCAGCAGCGTTACAGGGGTTTCTGGGGCCAACGTCCTGACTTTC	CASSVTGVSGANVLTF
.	.	TRBJ1-5	TRBV4-3	TGCGCCAGCAGCCAAGATCGGGCGTGGACAGTAAATCAGCCCCAGCATTTT	CASSQDRAWTVNQPQHF
TRBD1	.	TRBJ1-4	TRBV9	TGTGCCAGCAGCGCCCAGCTGTCCGGGACAGGGGATGAAAAACTGTTTTTT	CASSAQLSGTGDEKLFF
.	.	TRBJ2-5	TRBV11-2	TGTGCCAGCAGCCCCCAGGGAGGAGCGAGGGCCAAAGAGACCCAGTACTTC	CASSPQGGARAKETQYF
.	few	TRBJ1-2	TRBV4-3	TGCGCCAGCAGCCAAGGCTTGGAGGGGCGCGGGTATGGCTACACCTTC	CASSQGLEGRGYGYTF
TRBD1	few	TRBJ1-1	TRBV6-5	TGTGCCAGCAGTTACGCGCTCCGGGACAGGAGGGAAGCTTTCTTT	CASSYALRDRREAFF
.	.	TRBJ2-4	TRBV6-1	TGTGCCAGCAGGGAACAGGGAGCCAAAAACATTCAGTACTTC	CASREQGAKNIQYF
.	.	TRBJ1-5	TRBV21-1	TGTGCCAGCAGCTGGTCGCCGACAGGGAATTATCAGCCCCAGCATTTT	CASSWSPTGNYQPQHF
TRBD2	.	TRBJ2-1	TRBV15	TGTGCCACCAGCAGAGCGGGGGGATCAAATGAGCAGTTCTTC	CATSRAGGSNEQFF
.	.	TRBJ1-4	TRBV7-8	TGTGCCAGCAGCTTAAGGAGGTCGGGGTCTAATGAAAAACTGTTTTTT	CASSLRRSGSNEKLFF
.	.	TRBJ2-3	TRBV1	TGCACCAGCAGCCCTCCCCTCTTAGAGAGCCATAGCACAGATACGCAGTATTTT	CTSSPPLLESHSTDTQYF
.	.	TRBJ1-2	TRBV7-9	TGTGCCAGCAGCTTACTCGGGAGGTCCTATGGCTACACCTTC	CASSLLGRSYGYTF
.	.	TRBJ1-3	TRBV30	TGTGCCTGGAGTGTCGGCGGCAACCCCCGCCACGGAAACACCATATATTTT	CAWSVGGNPRHGNTIYF
TRBD2	few	TRBJ2-1	TRBV25-1	TGTGCCAGCAGTAATGGTAATCAGCGGGGGGGAACTGAGCAGTTCTTC	CASSNGNQRGGTEQFF
TRBD2	.	TRBJ2-3	TRBV5-1	TGCGCCAGCAGCCTGGGACTAGCGGGTTTCTTCACAGATACGCAGTATTTT	CASSLGLAGFFTDTQYF
.	.	TRBJ1-1	TRBV2	TGTGCCAGCAGTGGACAGAAGAACACTGAAGCTTTCTTT	CASSGQKNTEAFF